Shown below are 30 T cell receptor beta chains from a single sample sequenced in a study of shared clonotypes between healthy human individuals (dated by TCRdb to about 2020). CD8 naive samples were obtained by positive selection for CCR7 among CD45RO-negative cells, yielding a CD45RA+CCR7+ population from which TemRA cells were excluded. The library came from the immunoSEQ multiplex PCR assay. Here the immuneACCESS table is served through TCRdb, limited to in-frame sequences with V and J called. Missing clones are a known gap in these copies; in checked studies unresolved V genes cover under half, and the rest lacks a known reason. Present in this sample are 2 million to 2.5 million clones, approximately 94% of which were seen just once. 1.5% to 2% of the sample rests with the top ten. The sample was naive CD8+ T cells from PBMCs. This sample's cell subset or site label indicates: CD45RA+CCR7+. These receptors were taken from a man aged 18 to 35 in good health. Some clones in this sample may be carry-over from other donors' samples.

The rearrangement uses TRBV7-9 and TRBJ2-7; TRBD2 matches 11 bases. CDR3 length: 16 amino acids. Germline values: CDR1 SEHNR, CDR2 FQNEAQ (reference sequence). With 1 base clipped from V and 0 bases from J, the junction kept 2 bases outside the gene matches. The CDR3 here is CASSLGLAGPSYEQYF. CDR3 sequence (DNA): TGTGCCAGCAGCTTAGGACTAGCGGGACCCTCCTACGAGCAGTACTTC.

The V gene is TRBV5-4, the J gene TRBJ2-7; D not certain. CDR3 length: 14 amino acids. V shed 0 bases and J shed 3 bases, with 10 bases lying between them. The germline CDR1 and CDR2 sequences are SGHNT and YYREEE (reference sequence). This chain's CDR3 is CASSLGAAFYEQYF. CDR3 coding DNA: TGTGCCAGCAGCTTGGGTGCAGCCTTCTACGAGCAGTACTTC.

The rearrangement uses TRBV7-9 and TRBJ2-1, with D unclear. Germline-derived CDR1 and CDR2 are SEHNR and FQNEAQ (reference sequence). The CDR3 loop spans 15 amino acids. Trimming pared 0 bases from V and 3 bases from J, leaving 9 bases between. In DNA form, the CDR3 reads TGTGCCAGCAGCTTAGCTGGGCAGCTCTACAATGAGCAGTTCTTC. Its protein product is CASSLAGQLYNEQFF.

The chain has TRBV4-1 and TRBJ1-1; D unclear. The V end lost 1 base, the J end lost 7 bases, and 4 bases lay between the germline ends. The CDR3 is 11 residues long. Germline V gene data show CDR1 as MGHRA and CDR2 as YSYEKL. In DNA form, the CDR3 reads TGCGCCAGCAGCCAAGCCCGTGAAGCTTTCTTT. Its protein product is CASSQAREAFF.

The rearrangement joins TRBV4-1 to TRBJ2-7; a possible D gene is TRBD2 (6 bases). V was trimmed by 3 bases and J by 0 bases, leaving 15 bases between them. The CDR3 is 16 residues long. From germline, CDR1 is MGHRA and CDR2 YSYEKL. CDR3 sequence: CASSHIGTFSSYEQYF. CDR3 DNA: TGCGCCAGCAGCCACATAGGGACTTTCAGCTCCTACGAGCAGTACTTC.

In DNA form, the CDR3 reads TGCGCCAGCAGCTCCCTCGATCTGGGGGAAAAAGAGACCCAGTACTTC. Translated: CASSSLDLGEKETQYF. V gene TRBV5-1 combines with J gene TRBJ2-5, with D perhaps TRBD1 or TRBD2 (5 bases each). V was pared by 3 bases and J by 3 bases, with 18 bases between. The CDR3 has 16 amino acids. Germline CDR1 is SGHRS and CDR2 is YFSETQ.

The V gene is TRBV6-1, the J gene TRBJ2-3, with 10 nucleotides matching TRBD2. The CDR3 consists of 15 residues. CDR1 and CDR2 from the germline V gene are MNHNS and SASEGT. With 3 bases clipped from V and 6 bases from J, the junction kept 6 bases outside the gene matches. CDR3 sequence: CASSDVAGGDDTQYF. The CDR3, as DNA: TGTGCCAGCAGTGATGTAGCGGGAGGCGATGATACGCAGTATTTT.

The rearrangement uses TRBV6-1 and TRBJ2-7; D not resolved. With 1 base removed from V and 6 bases from J, the gap between germline ends came to 13 bases. This CDR3 comprises 14 residues. The germline CDR1 and CDR2 sequences are MNHNS and SASEGT. CDR3 loop: CASSEVEAAGEQYF. CDR3 in DNA: TGTGCCAGCAGTGAAGTTGAGGCCGCTGGCGAGCAGTACTTC.

The chain is built from TRBV25-1 and TRBJ2-3; D is unresolved. The CDR3 length is 12 residues. V lost 4 bases to trimming and J lost 2 bases, with 4 bases between them. Germline V gene lookup returns CDR1 MGHDK and CDR2 SYGVNS. The CDR3, as DNA: TGTGCCAGCAGTGCTTTCACAGATACGCAGTATTTT. Encoded protein: CASSAFTDTQYF. The whole variable domain, filled in from reference TRBV25-1 and TRBJ2-3, reads EADIYQTPRYLVIGTGKKITLECSQTMGHDKMYWYQQDPGMELHLIHYSYGVNSTEKGDLSSESTVSRIRTEHFPLTLESARPSHTSQYLCASSAFTDTQYFGPGTRLTVL.

This rearrangement joins TRBV2 to TRBJ2-5; 7 bases are a match to TRBD1. Germline loops: CDR1 SNHLY, CDR2 FYNNEI. The J segment lost 3 bases and the V segment lost 4 bases, leaving 11 bases of the junction unmatched. CDR3 length equals 16 residues. The CDR3: CASSGPRQGTKETQYF. CDR3 coding DNA: TGTGCCAGCAGTGGCCCCAGACAGGGTACAAAAGAGACCCAGTACTTC.

V and J are TRBV7-8 and TRBJ2-4; unclear D gene. CDR1 and CDR2 (germline): SGHVS, FQNEAQ. Trimming removed 4 bases from V and 5 bases from J, with 18 bases in between. The CDR3 is 16 residues long. CDR3 in DNA: TGTGCCAGCAGCTCAACCGGGCTACGAAAGGAAAACATTCAGTACTTC. Translated, it gives CASSSTGLRKENIQYF.

The rearrangement links TRBV4-1 to TRBJ2-1; D perhaps matches TRBD2 (6 bases). The CDR3 sequence is 15 residues long. The V end lost 0 bases, the J end lost 4 bases, and 10 bases lay between the germline ends. In germline, CDR1 is MGHRA, CDR2 YSYEKL. CDR3 nucleotides: TGCGCCAGCAGCCAAGACAGTAGCGGTTACAATGAGCAGTTCTTC. Translating gives CASSQDSSGYNEQFF.

This chain links TRBV7-8 with TRBJ2-2; TRBD1 matches at 8 bases. This CDR3 spans 20 amino acids. V trimming: 5 bases; J trimming: 5 bases; junction bases outside the gene matches: 22. Germline CDR1 is SGHVS and CDR2 is FQNEAQ. CDR3 DNA: TGTGCCAGCAGCGCAGAACCGGGACAGGTGCCCTACGGGGTGACCGGGGAGCTGTTTTTT. Translation gives CASSAEPGQVPYGVTGELFF.

J is TRBJ2-7 and V is TRBV11-2; D is uncertain. CDR1 is SGHAT, CDR2 FQNNGV, per germline. The ends were cut back, 1 base at V and 6 bases at J, with 7 bases in the middle. The CDR3 extends over 12 amino acids. In nucleotides, the CDR3 is TGTGCCAGCAGCTTAGGCGAAGGCGAGCAGTACTTC. Its translation is CASSLGEGEQYF. Combining the CDR3 with reference TRBV11-2 and TRBJ2-7 gives the whole variable domain EAGVAQSPRYKIIEKRQSVAFWCNPISGHATLYWYQQILGQGPKLLIQFQNNGVVDDSQLPKDRFSAERLKGVDSTLKIQPAKLEDSAVYLCASSLGEGEQYFGPGTRLTVT.

CDR3: CASSLGGTGVRPQHF. As DNA, the CDR3 is TGTGCCAGCAGCTTAGGCGGAACCGGTGTTCGGCCCCAGCATTTT. The chain combines TRBV7-9 with TRBJ1-5; unclear D gene. The V end lost 1 base, the J end lost 9 bases, and 16 bases lay between the germline ends. Germline V gene lookup returns CDR1 SEHNR and CDR2 FQNEAQ (reference sequence). The CDR3 runs to 15 residues.

A single count supports this clone. In nucleotides, the CDR3 is TGTGCCTGGAGACAGGGACAGAATCAGCCCCAGCATTTT. It is translated as CAWRQGQNQPQHF. V and J are TRBV30 and TRBJ1-5; 7 bases line up with TRBD1. Germline V CDR1 and CDR2: GTSNPN, SVGIG (reference sequence). This CDR3 is 13 amino acids long. J gave up 4 bases and V 3 bases, and 3 bases lay outside the gene matches.

The chain combines TRBV4-1 with TRBJ2-1, with a possible D match to TRBD2 (6 bases). The CDR3 contains 15 residues. Germline values: CDR1 MGHRA, CDR2 YSYEKL. The V gene lost 5 bases and the J gene lost 3 bases, with 14 bases spanning the gap. The chain's CDR3 is CASSGGTGVYNEQFF. The CDR3 nucleotides read TGCGCCAGCAGCGGAGGGACGGGGGTCTACAATGAGCAGTTCTTC.

The chain employs TRBV27 and TRBJ1-2, with D unclear. The germline gives CDR1 MNHEY, CDR2 SMNVEV (reference sequence). The V gene lost 6 bases and the J gene lost 1 base, with 12 bases spanning the gap. The CDR3 is made up of 14 amino acids. Written as DNA, the CDR3 is TGTGCCAGCAGACGGGCAGCGCTTAACTATGGCTACACCTTC. Its protein product is CASRRAALNYGYTF.

A note on this clone: The same CDR3 can be traced to other DNA sequences in this sample. The J gene is TRBJ2-2, the V gene TRBV9; D is unresolved. The CDR3 consists of 12 residues. V gave up 4 bases and J gave up 6 bases, with 7 bases separating them. CDR1 is SGDLS and CDR2 is YYNGEE in the germline V gene. CDR3 protein: CASSPGPGELFF. The CDR3 DNA reads TGTGCCAGCAGCCCCGGCCCCGGGGAGCTGTTTTTT. The complete variable domain, with remaining parts taken from reference TRBV9 and TRBJ2-2, reads DSGVTQTPKHLITATGQRVTLRCSPRSGDLSVYWYQQSLDQGLQFLIQYYNGEERAKGNILERFSAQQFPDLHSELNLSSLELGDSALYFCASSPGPGELFFGEGSRLTVL.

The chain is built from TRBV7-6 and TRBJ1-1; D might be TRBD1 (5 bases). Germline V lookup: CDR1 SGHVS, CDR2 FNYEAQ. The CDR3 is made up of 13 amino acids. With 4 bases removed from V and 5 bases from J, the gap between germline ends came to 11 bases. CDR3 nucleotides: TGTGCCAGCAGCTCTGGGGCGCGGACTGAAGCTTTCTTT. Amino acids: CASSSGARTEAFF.

The V gene is TRBV28, the J gene TRBJ1-3; D is unclear. Germline V gives CDR1 MDHEN, CDR2 SYDVKM. This CDR3 comprises 15 residues. The germline V and J ends were trimmed by 5 bases and 3 bases, with 14 bases remaining between them. This CDR3 is CASSEVYELGNTIYF. For the CDR3, the DNA is TGTGCCAGCAGTGAGGTTTATGAACTTGGAAACACCATATATTTT.

The chain combines TRBV27 with TRBJ2-7, with D possibly TRBD1 on 5 matching bases. The ends were cut back, 5 bases at V and 4 bases at J, with 12 bases in the middle. The length of the CDR3 is 13 residues. Germline loops: CDR1 MNHEY, CDR2 SMNVEV (reference sequence). The CDR3 loop is CASSPRARYEQYF. CDR3 DNA: TGTGCCAGCAGTCCCAGGGCGAGGTACGAGCAGTACTTC.

This chain joins TRBV28 and TRBJ1-1, with 7 bases identical to TRBD1. Per germline, CDR1 MDHEN and CDR2 SYDVKM. J was trimmed by 1 base and V by 3 bases; bases with no gene match: 8. The CDR3 is 16 amino acids. Written as DNA, the CDR3 is TGTGCCAGCAGTTTTGAGGGGGCTTTGGGGAACACTGAAGCTTTCTTT. Translating gives CASSFEGALGNTEAFF.

The chain couples TRBV7-9 to TRBJ2-1; 9 bases fit TRBD1. The CDR3 consists of 13 residues. The germline gives CDR1 SEHNR, CDR2 FQNEAQ (reference sequence). V lost 1 base, J lost 10 bases, and 2 bases stayed unmatched. In DNA, the CDR3 is TGTGCCAGCAGCTTAGGGGACAGGGAGGAGCAGTTCTTC. Residues: CASSLGDREEQFF.

This chain uses TRBV29-1 with TRBJ2-1; TRBD2 aligns across 9 bases. The germline gives CDR1 SQVTM, CDR2 ANQGSEA. This CDR3 is built from 16 residues. J lost 6 bases, V lost 5 bases, and 14 bases had no gene match. CDR3 region: CSVLVAGGPGVNEQFF. The CDR3 DNA follows: TGCAGCGTTCTGGTGGCGGGAGGGCCGGGAGTCAATGAGCAGTTCTTC.

The chain links TRBV19 to TRBJ2-7; 11 nucleotides match TRBD2. The germline gives CDR1 LNHDA, CDR2 SQIVND (reference sequence). After removal of 5 bases from V and 2 bases from J, the junction contained 8 bases not matched to a gene. The CDR3 extends over 16 amino acids. The CDR3 loop reads CASSLTVGLAAYEQYF. The CDR3 DNA reads as TGTGCCAGTAGTCTCACGGTGGGACTAGCGGCCTACGAGCAGTACTTC.

The CDR3 DNA reads as TGTGCCAGCAGCCAAACGACAGGGTGGGGCACTGAAGCTTTCTTT. Its translation: CASSQTTGWGTEAFF. The gene calls are TRBV6-1 and TRBJ1-1, with TRBD1 matching over 7 bases. The CDR3 totals 15 residues. Trimming at V came to 6 bases and at J to 4 bases, leaving 11 bases not matched to a gene. Germline V gives CDR1 MNHNS, CDR2 SASEGT.

The chain has TRBV7-2 and TRBJ2-2; D call uncertain. Germline CDR1 is SGHTA and CDR2 is FQGNSA. CDR3 length: 14 amino acids. V was clipped by 2 bases and J by 3 bases, with 7 bases between them. CDR3 in DNA: TGTGCCAGCAGCTTATCCAGGTACACCGGGGAGCTGTTTTTT. Its protein product is CASSLSRYTGELFF.

The chain uses TRBV5-6 and TRBJ2-4; 10 bases are a match to TRBD1. Germline V gives CDR1 SGHDT, CDR2 YYEEEE. The CDR3 has 16 residues. V dropped 3 bases and J dropped 2; count of bases not matched to a gene: 5. The CDR3 DNA reads as TGTGCCAGCAGCTGGACAGGGGGTCGGACCAAAAACATTCAGTACTTC. The encoded protein is CASSWTGGRTKNIQYF. The full variable domain, rest sourced from reference TRBV5-6 and TRBJ2-4, is DAGVTQSPTHLIKTRGQQVTLRCSPKSGHDTVSWYQQALGQGPQFIFQYYEEEERQRGNFPDRFSGHQFPNYSSELNVNALLLGDSALYLCASSWTGGRTKNIQYFGAGTRLSVL.

The rearrangement links TRBV7-8 to TRBJ1-5; D gene ambiguous. The germline CDR1 and CDR2 sequences are SGHVS and FQNEAQ. The CDR3 totals 15 residues. The V and J ends lost 1 base and 4 bases respectively, with 11 bases between them. Written as DNA, the CDR3 is TGTGCCAGCAGCTTAGGGGGTGGGAATAATCAGCCCCAGCATTTT. Amino acid sequence: CASSLGGGNNQPQHF.